The rows below give T cell receptor beta chains drawn from one sample of a study of blood T cell repertoires in COVID-19. Using immunoSEQ multiplex PCR, the repertoire was profiled, and TCRdb retains in-frame clones only, with some absent. This table holds about 320,000 clones, around nine tenths found once. The sequenced material came from PBMCs or T cells enriched from blood (not recorded which). The receptors originated from a woman aged 30 to 39 who had been exposed to COVID-19. Both conserved end residues are part of each CDR3. A D gene is named only where the DNA matches it firmly. Part of the rows lack a size; the others show once, few, many or a class for expanded clones.

abundance,d_gene,v_gene,j_gene,len,CDR3aa,CDR3nt
-,TRBD2,TRBV29-1,TRBJ2-1,15,CSVEDLAGFYNEQFF,TGCAGCGTTGAAGACCTAGCGGGATTCTACAATGAGCAGTTCTTC
-,-,TRBV7-9,TRBJ1-4,15,CASSLEGTSPEKLFF,TGTGCCAGCAGCTTAGAAGGGACTTCCCCGGAAAAACTGTTTTTT
-,-,TRBV6-5,TRBJ1-1,13,CASTYRVDTEAFF,TGTGCCAGCACCTACCGGGTGGACACTGAAGCTTTCTTT
-,-,TRBV5-6,TRBJ2-7,14,CASMRGGDHYEQYF,TGTGCCAGCATGAGGGGCGGGGACCACTACGAGCAGTACTTC
-,-,TRBV7-9,TRBJ2-5,17,CASSLYAGTVQQETQYF,TGTGCCAGCAGCTTATATGCCGGGACTGTTCAACAAGAGACCCAGTACTTC
-,TRBD1,TRBV7-2,TRBJ1-2,16,CASSTGTGHSNYGYTF,TGTGCCAGCAGCACCGGGACAGGGCACTCTAACTATGGCTACACCTTC
-,-,TRBV18,TRBJ1-4,15,CASSRQAEANEKLFF,TGTGCCAGCTCACGGCAGGCGGAGGCTAATGAAAAACTGTTTTTT
-,TRBD1,TRBV11-2,TRBJ2-7,14,CASSLGQGAYEQYF,TGTGCCAGCAGCTTAGGCCAGGGGGCCTACGAGCAGTACTTC
-,-,TRBV7-8,TRBJ2-5,14,CASSPRDGGETQYF,TGTGCCAGCAGCCCCCGGGACGGAGGGGAGACCCAGTACTTC
-,TRBD1,TRBV4-3,TRBJ2-2,16,CASSQDPGGRTGELFF,TGCGCCAGCAGCCAAGATCCAGGGGGTCGAACCGGGGAGCTGTTTTTT
-,-,TRBV5-1,TRBJ1-1,15,CASTSVGQINTEAFF,TGCGCCAGCACCTCAGTGGGGCAAATTAACACTGAAGCTTTCTTT
-,-,TRBV11-2,TRBJ2-5,14,CASSIQRLPGTQYF,TGTGCCAGCAGCATCCAGCGACTCCCTGGGACCCAGTACTTC
-,-,TRBV4-1,TRBJ1-2,15,CASSQEAGESYGYTF,TGCGCCAGCAGCCAAGAGGCAGGGGAGAGCTATGGCTACACCTTC
-,-,TRBV2,TRBJ1-4,15,CASNPQGQPNEKLFF,TGTGCCAGCAACCCCCAAGGACAGCCTAATGAAAAACTGTTTTTT
-,TRBD2,TRBV5-1,TRBJ2-1,15,CASSSPGLATDEQFF,TGCGCCAGCAGCTCACCGGGACTAGCTACTGATGAGCAGTTCTTC
-,-,TRBV5-6,TRBJ2-5,13,CASSLWGAETQYF,TGTGCCAGCAGCTTGTGGGGAGCGGAGACCCAGTACTTC
-,TRBD2,TRBV9,TRBJ2-5,15,CASSVGRGEQETQYF,TGTGCCAGCAGCGTAGGGCGGGGGGAACAAGAGACCCAGTACTTC
-,-,TRBV10-3,TRBJ1-1,18,CAISESTPGRGFFTEAFF,TGTGCCATCAGTGAGTCGACTCCAGGGCGGGGTTTCTTCACTGAAGCTTTCTTT
-,-,TRBV6-2/TRBV6-3,TRBJ1-5,15,CASSYVGRGNQPQHF,TGTGCCAGCAGTTACGTCGGCAGGGGCAATCAGCCCCAGCATTTT
-,TRBD1,TRBV5-4,TRBJ1-1,16,CASSIGQGRGNTEAFF,TGTGCCAGCAGCATTGGACAGGGGAGGGGGAACACTGAAGCTTTCTTT
-,TRBD1,TRBV12-5,TRBJ1-2,13,CASGLPPGGGYTF,TGTGCTAGTGGTTTGCCTCCAGGGGGAGGCTACACCTTC
once,-,TRBV7-9,TRBJ2-5,13,CASSTQGPETQYF,TGTGCCAGCAGCACGCAGGGTCCAGAGACCCAGTACTTC
-,-,TRBV10-3,TRBJ2-7,15,CAISESTRLSYEQYF,TGTGCCATCAGTGAGTCTACCAGGCTTTCCTACGAGCAGTACTTC
-,-,TRBV5-1,TRBJ2-2,15,CASSTPGGGIGELFF,TGCGCCAGCAGCACTCCAGGAGGGGGCATCGGGGAGCTGTTTTTT
-,-,TRBV12-3/TRBV12-4,TRBJ2-3,13,CASSTGGTDTQYF,TGTGCCAGCAGCACCGGGGGCACAGATACGCAGTATTTT
-,TRBD2,TRBV2,TRBJ2-5,15,CASSGLAGRQETQYF,TGTGCCAGCAGTGGGCTAGCGGGGAGACAAGAGACCCAGTACTTC
-,TRBD1,TRBV4-3,TRBJ1-4,16,CASSQFPGQEVEKLFF,TGCGCCAGCAGCCAATTTCCGGGACAGGAGGTTGAAAAACTGTTTTTT
-,-,TRBV11-2,TRBJ1-4,13,CASSLESRGKLFF,TGTGCCAGCAGCTTAGAATCAAGGGGAAAACTGTTTTTT
-,TRBD1,TRBV23-1,TRBJ1-1,12,CASSQGGQGAFF,TGCGCCAGCAGTCAAGGGGGACAGGGAGCTTTCTTT
-,-,TRBV7-2,TRBJ2-3,16,CASSITLEPSTDTQYF,TGTGCCAGCAGCATCACACTAGAGCCAAGCACAGATACGCAGTATTTT
-,TRBD1,TRBV19,TRBJ1-2,14,CASSLTGTHYGYTF,TGTGCCAGTAGTTTGACAGGGACACACTATGGCTACACCTTC
-,-,TRBV24-1,TRBJ1-2,12,CATSDSLRGYTF,TGTGCCACCAGTGATTCGTTGAGGGGCTACACCTTC
-,-,TRBV13,TRBJ2-1,16,CASNLYYRSSYNEQFF,TGTGCCAGCAACCTATATTACAGAAGCTCCTACAATGAGCAGTTCTTC
-,-,TRBV2,TRBJ1-3,16,CASSELASYSGNTIYF,TGTGCCAGCAGTGAATTGGCTTCGTACTCTGGAAACACCATATATTTT
few,-,TRBV6-5,TRBJ1-2,16,CASSYTKTGLDYGYTF,TGTGCCAGCAGTTACACGAAAACAGGGCTGGACTATGGCTACACCTTC
-,-,TRBV13,TRBJ1-1,12,CASSFSRTEAFF,TGTGCCAGCAGCTTTTCCCGCACTGAAGCTTTCTTT
once,TRBD2,TRBV29-1,TRBJ2-7,14,CSVRPSGAPYEQYF,TGCAGCGTTCGCCCTAGCGGGGCTCCCTACGAGCAGTACTTC
few,-,TRBV7-6,TRBJ1-2,12,CASSLTGYGYTF,TGTGCCAGCAGCTTGACTGGCTATGGCTACACCTTC
-,-,TRBV19,TRBJ1-2,16,CASSPEPGLRYYGYTF,TGTGCCAGTAGTCCCGAACCGGGACTGAGATACTATGGCTACACCTTC
-,-,TRBV2,TRBJ2-7,12,CASRSQAPEQYF,TGTGCCAGCAGGTCCCAGGCCCCCGAGCAGTACTTC
-,-,TRBV19,TRBJ2-1,16,CASSKASVSSYNEQFF,TGTGCCAGTAGTAAAGCTAGCGTGAGCTCCTACAATGAGCAGTTCTTC
few,TRBD1,TRBV19,TRBJ2-2,13,CASSPTGSGELFF,TGTGCCAGTAGCCCGACAGGGTCCGGGGAGCTGTTTTTT
-,-,TRBV2,TRBJ1-2,15,CASGRSRTLNYGYTF,TGTGCCAGCGGTCGTTCTCGGACACTTAACTATGGCTACACCTTC
-,-,TRBV15,TRBJ2-3,16,CATSRAQAVPTDTQYF,TGTGCCACCAGCAGAGCCCAGGCAGTGCCCACAGATACGCAGTATTTT
-,TRBD1,TRBV29-1,TRBJ1-6,14,CSVRQGARNSPLHF,TGCAGCGTTAGACAGGGGGCGCGTAATTCACCCCTCCACTTT
-,-,TRBV30,TRBJ2-7,15,CAWSAGQSISYEQYF,TGTGCCTGGAGTGCGGGACAAAGTATCTCCTACGAGCAGTACTTC
-,TRBD2,TRBV25-1,TRBJ2-4,18,CASRVAGGSYKAKNIQYF,TGTGCCAGCAGGGTAGCGGGGGGGTCTTATAAAGCCAAAAACATTCAGTACTTC
-,-,TRBV6-1,TRBJ2-1,19,CASSDLGVYAGSSYNEQFF,TGTGCCAGCAGTGACTTGGGGGTCTACGCGGGGTCCTCCTACAATGAGCAGTTCTTC
-,TRBD2,TRBV9,TRBJ2-2,16,CASNVEWRGIPGELFF,TGTGCCAGCAACGTAGAGTGGCGGGGGATCCCCGGGGAGCTGTTTTTT
-,TRBD1,TRBV29-1,TRBJ1-1,15,CSVAGGVHMNTEAFF,TGCAGCGTTGCAGGGGGCGTGCACATGAACACTGAAGCTTTCTTT
-,TRBD1,TRBV10-3,TRBJ2-5,14,CAIKTDRGVETQYF,TGTGCCATCAAGACCGACAGGGGGGTGGAGACCCAGTACTTC
-,-,TRBV5-6,TRBJ2-3,16,CASSPGLAGGTDTQYF,TGTGCCAGCAGCCCGGGCTTGGCAGGGGGGACAGATACGCAGTATTTT
-,-,TRBV5-6,TRBJ1-3,15,CASSSQGSSGNTIYF,TGTGCCAGCAGCTCCCAGGGATCATCTGGAAACACCATATATTTT
-,TRBD1,TRBV10-2,TRBJ1-2,17,CASSSKAQGTFSYGYTF,TGCGCCAGCAGCTCCAAAGCACAGGGGACTTTCTCCTATGGCTACACCTTC
-,-,TRBV11-2,TRBJ1-4,13,CASSLDRVEKLFF,TGTGCCAGCAGCTTAGACAGGGTCGAAAAACTGTTTTTT
-,-,TRBV6-5,TRBJ1-1,13,CASSNPGGTEAFF,TGTGCCAGCAGTAACCCGGGAGGCACTGAAGCTTTCTTT
-,-,TRBV9,TRBJ1-2,14,CASSEGIGSYGYTF,TGTGCCAGCAGCGAGGGGATCGGGTCCTATGGCTACACCTTC